This T cell receptor beta chain emerged from a study of monozygotic twins with inflammatory bowel disease. TCRdb re-called the 5' RACE reads and gives one entry per CDR3 protein, without DNA. The repertoire shows roughly 330,000 distinct CDR3 sequences; the top ten hold over 2%. The CDR3 is 15 residues long. Germline-derived CDR1 and CDR2 are SGHVS and FQNEAQ. Study-wide results and caveats: Clonotypes shared with others were fewer in IBD patients than in healthy twins, especially with disease activity.

About this clonotype itself: Its antigen is as yet unknown.

Sequencing was carried out using blood. The rearrangement joins TRBV7-8 to TRBJ2-2; TCRdb proposes TRBD1, but this gene call is untestable without DNA. This TCR was sampled from a human donor with ulcerative colitis or Crohn's disease, or a healthy co-twin of an affected twin (not recorded which). The CDR3 here is CASSPGTGRNGELFF.